The clone carrying this T cell receptor (beta chain) showed up just a few times. One entry per CDR3 protein results from TCRdb running MiXCR on the RT-PCR reads. In the table there are just under 550,000 distinct CDR3 sequences, 20% to 25% of which are singletons. This sample was taken from a study of response to subunit inactivated influenza vaccine. These data were likewise used in another study, on T cells expressing NK-cell markers. Turning to that study: TCR beta cDNA was generated via 5'RACE template switching incorporating UMIs. An anti-gamma-delta TCR antibody was added in several experiments. It restricted sorting to alpha-beta TCR-expressing T cells. The dominant NKG2C+ clonotypes represented about 1.0-8% of CD8+ T cells in six donors. Dominance of the CD3+CD56-NKG2C+ fraction by these clonotypes also held in a few donors. Whether the expanded NKG2C+ T cell clones recognized HCMV remained unclear.

The sample was CD4+ T cells sorted from PBMCs, taken roughly 12 days after vaccination. The receptor was derived from a man in his forties or fifties who received an inactivated influenza vaccine.

Written as DNA, the CDR3 is TGCGCCAGCGGAATAGGGGGTACCGGGGAGCTGTTTTTT. This codes for CASGIGGTGELFF. The V gene is TRBV5-1, the J gene TRBJ2-2; D may be TRBD1 (6 bases). Trimming cost V 7 bases and J 5 bases, with 12 bases left between them. This CDR3 is 13 amino acids long. In germline, CDR1 is SGHRS, CDR2 YFSETQ.